The present T cell receptor beta chain was sequenced within a study of blood T cell repertoires in COVID-19. Study-wide context: COVID-19 samples collected from the United States, Italy and Spain covered acute and convalescent phases. From T cells, B-cell-depleted T cells, or PBMCs came the material, which was cDNA or gDNA.

Per the original methods: The assay estimated nucleated cells by amplifying reference gene primers. TCRdb's table, derived via immunoSEQ multiplex PCR, lists solely in-frame clones and lacks some. That table gives V, J and clone size, and the DNA gave D and trimming. The sample has tens of thousands of clones, approximately 81% seen once; the top ten hold 18%. The sequenced sample was peripheral blood. The origin of this receptor is an older woman with acute or convalescent COVID-19.

As DNA, the CDR3 is TGCGCCAGCAGCCCCCGTACAGATACGCAGTATTTT. Translation: CASSPRTDTQYF. The genes are TRBV5-1 and TRBJ2-3; D is unclear. The germline V gene encodes CDR1 SGHRS and CDR2 YFSETQ. The CDR3 contains 12 residues. Trimming stripped 4 bases from V and 3 bases from J, with 6 bases between.